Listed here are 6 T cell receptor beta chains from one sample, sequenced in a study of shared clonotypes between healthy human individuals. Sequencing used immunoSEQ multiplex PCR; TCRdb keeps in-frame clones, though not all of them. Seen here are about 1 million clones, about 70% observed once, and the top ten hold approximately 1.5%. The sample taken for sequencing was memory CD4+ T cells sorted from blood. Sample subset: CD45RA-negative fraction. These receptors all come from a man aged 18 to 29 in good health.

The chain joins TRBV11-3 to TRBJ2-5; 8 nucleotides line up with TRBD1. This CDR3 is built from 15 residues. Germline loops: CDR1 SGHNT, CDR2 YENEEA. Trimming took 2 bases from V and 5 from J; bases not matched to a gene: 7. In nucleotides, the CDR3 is TGTGCCAGCAGCTTAAACGGCAGGGGGCCTGAGACCCAGTACTTC. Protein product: CASSLNGRGPETQYF.

Written as DNA, the CDR3 is TGTGCCAGCAGCTTAGGCGGGCCTCAGCCCCAGCATTTT. Protein: CASSLGGPQPQHF. The chain is built from TRBV11-2 and TRBJ1-5; D not resolved. The V end was cut by 1 base, the J end by 6 bases, with 7 bases between. CDR3 length: 13 amino acids. Germline V lookup: CDR1 SGHAT, CDR2 FQNNGV.

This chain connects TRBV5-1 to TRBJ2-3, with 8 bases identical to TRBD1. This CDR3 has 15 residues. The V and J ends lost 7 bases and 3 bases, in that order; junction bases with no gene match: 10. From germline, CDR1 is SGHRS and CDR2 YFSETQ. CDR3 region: CASGTGTGETDTQYF. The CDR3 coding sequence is TGCGCCAGCGGGACCGGGACAGGTGAGACAGATACGCAGTATTTT.

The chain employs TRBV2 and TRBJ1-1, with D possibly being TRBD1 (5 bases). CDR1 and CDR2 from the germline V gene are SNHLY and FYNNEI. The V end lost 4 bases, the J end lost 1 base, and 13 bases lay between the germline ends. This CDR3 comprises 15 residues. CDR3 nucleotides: TGTGCCAGCAGTGGGACACAGGAGCCGAACACTGAAGCTTTCTTT. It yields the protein CASSGTQEPNTEAFF.

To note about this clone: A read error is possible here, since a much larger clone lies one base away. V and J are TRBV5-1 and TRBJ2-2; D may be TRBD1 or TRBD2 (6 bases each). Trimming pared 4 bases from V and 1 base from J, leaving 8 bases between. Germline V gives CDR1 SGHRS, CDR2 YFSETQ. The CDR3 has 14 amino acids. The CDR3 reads CASSAGQNTGELFF. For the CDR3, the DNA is TGCGCCAGCAGCGCGGGACAGAACACCGGGGAGCTGTTTTTT.

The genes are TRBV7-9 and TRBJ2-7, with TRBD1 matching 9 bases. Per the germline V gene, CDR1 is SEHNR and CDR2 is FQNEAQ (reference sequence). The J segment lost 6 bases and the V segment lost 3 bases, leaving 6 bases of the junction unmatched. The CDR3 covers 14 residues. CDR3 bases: TGTGCCAGCAGCTTCTGGACAGGGGAAGCCGAGCAGTACTTC. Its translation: CASSFWTGEAEQYF.